This T cell receptor beta chain was retrieved from a study of CD8 T cells in ankylosing spondylitis. The study's findings and limits: Reactive arthritis synovial fluid and blood were previously reported to contain some motif variants. The clones that were linked to disease were reported to be significantly enriched in matched synovial fluid samples from ankylosing spondylitis patients. Ankylosing spondylitis blood appeared to be characterized by a TCR beta motif of several highly homologous variants.

TCR beta libraries were made by quantitative 5'-RACE with molecular barcodes. TCRdb re-analysed the 5' RACE reads in MiXCR, keeping a single row per CDR3 protein. The table shows around 540,000 distinct CDR3 sequences, with about 12% occurring only once. V trimming: 4 bases; J trimming: 5 bases; junction bases outside the gene matches: 5. The germline V gene has CDR1 SGHDN and CDR2 FVKESK. The CDR3 length is 15 residues. With regard to this clonotype: Its target is unknown.

The V gene is TRBV14, the J gene TRBJ2-1; 10 bases align to TRBD2. Material: blood, either unsorted or a sorted T cell fraction (not recorded which). The sequence came from a male donor with ankylosing spondylitis. In DNA, the CDR3 is TGTGCCAGCAGCCCTAGCGGGAGCTTCAACAATGAGCAGTTCTTC. It codes for CASSPSGSFNNEQFF.